Below are 31 T cell receptor beta chains sequenced from a single sample in a study of CD8 T cells in ankylosing spondylitis. Study-level findings and limits: It appeared that ankylosing spondylitis blood was characterized by a TCR beta motif of several highly homologous variants.

Their cognate antigens are unknown. A single record per CDR3 protein comes from TCRdb applying MiXCR to the 5' RACE reads. The profile shows over 600,000 distinct CDR3 sequences, over 15% of them singletons. Sequencing input: blood, either unsorted or a sorted T cell fraction (not recorded which). The receptors stem from a male donor with ankylosing spondylitis.

The chain joins TRBV10-3 to TRBJ2-3, with 8 bases that match TRBD2. The CDR3 length is 18 residues. From germline, CDR1 is ENHRY and CDR2 SYGVKD. The V gene end was trimmed by 4 bases and the J gene end by 4 bases; junction bases not matched to a gene: 16. The DNA for the CDR3 is TGTGCCATCAGTGGCCCCTATGAGCAGCGGGAGAGGGCAGATACGCAGTATTTT. Its translation is CAISGPYEQRERADTQYF.

The V and J genes are TRBV11-2 and TRBJ2-4, with D possibly being TRBD1 (5 bases). The V gene lost 1 base and the J gene lost 7 bases, with 11 bases spanning the gap. The CDR3 is made up of 14 amino acids. Germline lookup yields CDR1 SGHAT and CDR2 FQNNGV. This chain's CDR3 is CASSLVVQDNIQYF. CDR3 DNA: TGTGCCAGCAGCTTAGTCGTACAGGACAACATTCAGTACTTC.

At least ten counts were recorded for this clonotype. The V and J genes are TRBV5-1 and TRBJ2-1, with D possibly being TRBD1 or TRBD2 (5 bases each). V dropped 2 bases and J dropped 5 bases, with 14 bases sitting between them. Germline CDR1 is SGHRS and CDR2 is YFSETQ. This CDR3 has 15 residues. CDR3 sequence: CASSFLGRRDNEQFF. The CDR3 region has the DNA TGCGCCAGCAGCTTCTTGGGACGGCGGGACAATGAGCAGTTCTTC.

In this sample, this clonotype turned up many times. The chain has TRBV5-1 and TRBJ2-7, with D tentatively TRBD2 (5 bases). This CDR3 contains 11 residues. Per germline, CDR1 SGHRS and CDR2 YFSETQ. V lost 4 bases to trimming and J lost 5 bases, with 7 bases between them. CDR3 amino acids: CASSPGDEQYF. CDR3 nucleotide sequence: TGCGCCAGCAGCCCCGGGGACGAGCAGTACTTC.

The CDR3 DNA reads as TGCAGTGCTAGAGATCTCGGGAGGACCGCGAACACTGAAGCTTTCTTT. This translates into CSARDLGRTANTEAFF. The chain combines TRBV20-1 with TRBJ1-1, with D uncertain. Between the trimmed V and J ends, which lost 0 bases and 1 base, there was a span of 15 bases. Germline V gene sequence: CDR1 DFQATT, CDR2 SNEGSKA (reference sequence). The CDR3 is 16 residues long.

The gene calls are TRBV12-3 or TRBV12-4 and TRBJ2-4; D remains ambiguous. The V end lost 5 bases, the J end lost 5 bases, and 4 bases lay between the germline ends. The CDR3 has 11 residues. The CDR3 sequence: CASSLQNIQYF. CDR3 coding DNA: TGTGCCAGCAGTCTTCAAAACATTCAGTACTTC.

The genes are TRBV21-1 and TRBJ2-1; the D segment call TRBD1 is taken from the table without a DNA check. TRBV21-1 is a known pseudogene. The CDR3 runs to 16 residues. The CDR3 here is CASSKVKGQDHNEQFF. CDR3 sequence (DNA): TGTGCCAGCAGCAAAGTAAAGGGACAGGACCACAATGAGCAGTTCTTC.

This clonotype occurred a few times. V is TRBV24-1 and J is TRBJ2-6; 10 bases fit TRBD1. With 4 bases clipped from V and 2 bases from J, the junction kept 7 bases outside the gene matches. The CDR3 runs to 18 residues. Germline V lookup: CDR1 KGHDR, CDR2 SFDVKD. The CDR3: CATSDPPGQGAGANVLTF. The DNA for the CDR3 is TGTGCCACCAGTGACCCCCCCGGACAGGGGGCTGGGGCCAACGTCCTGACTTTC.

The rearrangement joins TRBV12-3 or TRBV12-4 to TRBJ2-7, with 9 nucleotides matching TRBD1. V lost 8 bases to trimming and J lost 2 bases; unmatched junction nucleotides: 10. This CDR3 has 15 residues. The CDR3 protein is CASASPGQGAYEQYF. The DNA of the CDR3 is TGTGCCAGCGCTTCACCGGGACAGGGAGCCTACGAGCAGTACTTC.

This chain uses TRBV6-2 or TRBV6-3 with TRBJ2-3; D is ambiguous. CDR1 and CDR2 (germline): MNHEY, SVGEGT. The CDR3 contains 14 residues. V shed 7 bases and J shed 0 bases, with 11 bases lying between them. The CDR3 region has the DNA TGTGCCAGCATAGACCCGTATAGCACAGATACGCAGTATTTT. Its protein product is CASIDPYSTDTQYF.

V usage is TRBV12-3 or TRBV12-4 and J usage is TRBJ2-2, with D maybe TRBD1 (5 bases). The V and J ends lost 6 bases and 3 bases respectively, with 11 bases between them. This CDR3 spans 14 amino acids. The CDR3 DNA is TGTGCCAGCAGATCACAGGATTACACCGGGGAGCTGTTTTTT. It specifies CASRSQDYTGELFF.

This chain connects TRBV7-6 to TRBJ2-7; D is tentatively TRBD1 or TRBD2 (6 bases each). V was cut by 1 base and J by 4 bases, with 17 bases left in between. CDR1 SGHVS and CDR2 FNYEAQ come from the germline V gene. The CDR3 loop spans 16 amino acids. CDR3 loop: CASSLEGGPGVYEQYF. CDR3 DNA sequence: TGTGCCAGCAGCTTAGAGGGGGGACCGGGGGTTTACGAGCAGTACTTC.

This clonotype has only a few counts. The chain has TRBV6-2 or TRBV6-3 and TRBJ2-1, with TRBD1 as a possible D gene (6 bases). The CDR3 loop spans 13 amino acids. V lost 7 bases, J lost 3 bases, and 10 bases lay in between. From germline, CDR1 is MNHEY and CDR2 SVGEGT. CDR3 region: CASNRDNYNEQFF. The CDR3 bases are TGTGCCAGCAATCGGGACAACTACAATGAGCAGTTCTTC.

A few counts support this clonotype. The chain joins TRBV12-3 or TRBV12-4 to TRBJ2-5; D possibly matches TRBD1 or TRBD2 (5 bases each). V lost 3 bases and J lost 5, with 16 bases in between. The CDR3 has 15 residues. The CDR3 DNA follows: TGTGCCAGCAGTTTGAGAACAGCAGGGACGGAGACCCAGTACTTC. Protein product: CASSLRTAGTETQYF.

J is TRBJ2-2 and V is TRBV7-3, with no clear D. This CDR3 spans 15 amino acids. Germline V gene data show CDR1 as SGHTA and CDR2 as FQGTGA. V was clipped by 2 bases and J by 2 bases, with 9 bases between them. The CDR3 reads CASSLDGYNTGELFF. The CDR3 coding sequence is TGTGCCAGCAGCTTAGATGGGTACAACACCGGGGAGCTGTTTTTT.

This clonotype was detected only a few times. This chain uses TRBV20-1 with TRBJ1-1; 7 nucleotides line up with TRBD1. The germline V gene has CDR1 DFQATT and CDR2 SNEGSKA (reference sequence). Trimming at V came to 2 bases and at J to 5 bases, leaving 2 bases not matched to a gene. The CDR3 is 12 residues long. The CDR3 loop reads CSARQGETEAFF. The CDR3 nucleotides are TGCAGTGCTAGACAGGGGGAGACTGAAGCTTTCTTT.

V and J are TRBV18 and TRBJ2-5; D gene ambiguous. CDR3 size: 13 residues. Trimming removed 2 bases at V and 5 bases at J, with 9 bases between. Germline assignment: CDR1 KGHSH and CDR2 LQKENI. CDR3 DNA: TGTGCCAGCTCACCAAACCAGAGGGAGACCCAGTACTTC. Residues: CASSPNQRETQYF.

The chain joins TRBV19 to TRBJ1-5; 10 bases are shared with TRBD1. CDR3 length equals 15 residues. With V trimmed by 4 bases and J by 4 bases, 4 bases remained unmatched. Germline CDR1 is LNHDA and CDR2 is SQIVND (reference sequence). In nucleotides, the CDR3 is TGTGCCAGTAGTACAAAGGACAGGGGGAATCAGCCCCAGCATTTT. The encoded protein is CASSTKDRGNQPQHF. Based on the CDR3 plus reference TRBV19 and TRBJ1-5, the full variable domain is DGGITQSPKYLFRKEGQNVTLSCEQNLNHDAMYWYRQDPGQGLRLIYYSQIVNDFQKGDIAEGYSVSREKKESFPLTVTSAQKNPTAFYLCASSTKDRGNQPQHFGDGTRLSIL.

The chain joins TRBV7-3 to TRBJ2-3; D gene uncertain. Germline-derived CDR1 and CDR2 are SGHTA and FQGTGA. Deletions cut 4 bases from V and 6 bases from J, with 11 bases between. The CDR3 has 13 amino acids. This CDR3 reads CASSYSQRDTQYF. CDR3 DNA: TGTGCCAGCAGCTACTCACAGCGTGATACGCAGTATTTT.

In DNA, the CDR3 is TGCAGTGCTAGAAGGTTGGGGCAGGTGAGCACAGATACGCAGTATTTT. This translates into CSARRLGQVSTDTQYF. The chain recombines TRBV20-1 with TRBJ2-3, with D perhaps TRBD1 (5 bases). Germline V gene sequence: CDR1 DFQATT, CDR2 SNEGSKA (reference sequence). V dropped 2 bases and J dropped 0 bases, with 15 bases sitting between them. The CDR3 consists of 16 residues.

This chain connects TRBV2 to TRBJ2-1; TRBD1 might be the D (5 bases). CDR1 is SNHLY and CDR2 is FYNNEI in the germline V gene. The CDR3 sequence is 13 residues long. The ends were cut back, 2 bases at V and 9 bases at J, with 11 bases in the middle. CDR3 in amino acids: CASSEWNRGEQFF. The CDR3 DNA follows: TGTGCCAGCAGTGAATGGAATAGGGGTGAGCAGTTCTTC.

In this sample, this clonotype turned up a few times. The V gene is TRBV5-1, the J gene TRBJ1-4; D is ambiguous. V gave up 0 bases and J gave up 8 bases, with 17 bases separating them. Germline-derived CDR1 and CDR2 are SGHRS and YFSETQ. The CDR3 contains 16 residues. The DNA for the CDR3 is TGCGCCAGCAGCTTGGCCCCCAGGAGGTATAGCGAAAAACTGTTTTTT. Its translation is CASSLAPRRYSEKLFF.

The sample holds a few counts of this clonotype. The V call is TRBV4-3, the J call TRBJ1-6, with no clear D. The CDR3 spans 15 residues. V was shortened by 0 bases and J by 5 bases, with 8 bases between the two germline ends. In germline, CDR1 is LGHNA, CDR2 YSLEER. The chain's CDR3 is CASSQEVVNNSPLHF. The CDR3 DNA sequence: TGCGCCAGCAGCCAAGAGGTCGTAAATAATTCACCCCTCCACTTT.

The chain joins TRBV11-1 to TRBJ1-2; possibly TRBD1 for D (6 bases). V dropped 5 bases and J dropped 3 bases, with 13 bases sitting between them. Looked up from germline, CDR1 is SGHAT and CDR2 is FQDESV (reference sequence). CDR3 length: 14 residues. Here the CDR3 reads CASSPQGSDYGYTF. CDR3 bases: TGTGCCAGCAGCCCACAGGGCTCCGACTATGGCTACACCTTC. Based on the CDR3 plus reference TRBV11-1 and TRBJ1-2, the full variable domain is EAEVAQSPRYKITEKSQAVAFWCDPISGHATLYWYRQILGQGPELLVQFQDESVVDDSQLPKDRFSAERLKGVDSTLKIQPAELGDSAMYLCASSPQGSDYGYTFGSGTRLTVV.

Only a few counts were recorded for this clonotype. J is TRBJ2-7 and V is TRBV20-1; 13 positions match TRBD2. After removal of 3 bases from V and 2 bases from J, the junction contained 4 bases not matched to a gene. Germline CDR1 DFQATT, CDR2 SNEGSKA (reference sequence). This CDR3 contains 15 residues. The CDR3 reads CSASLLAGGPYEQYF. DNA for the CDR3: TGCAGTGCTAGTTTACTAGCGGGAGGGCCCTACGAGCAGTACTTC.

The chain recombines TRBV11-2 with TRBJ2-7, with D tentatively TRBD1 or TRBD2 (5 bases each). CDR3 length: 13 residues. Per the germline V gene, CDR1 is SGHAT and CDR2 is FQNNGV. Trimming took off 0 bases at V and 9 bases at J, with 12 bases between the two ends. The CDR3: CASSLDLGDGQYF. The CDR3 coding sequence is TGTGCCAGCAGCTTAGATCTGGGGGACGGGCAGTACTTC.

This clonotype was seen a handful of times. The rearrangement joins TRBV7-2 to TRBJ1-6; D perhaps matches TRBD1 (5 bases). The CDR3 runs 13 residues. Germline CDR1 reads SGHTA; CDR2 reads FQGNSA. V lost 5 bases, J lost 14 bases, and 16 bases lay in between. This CDR3 reads CASSTQQVPTLHF. Here the CDR3 DNA reads TGTGCCAGCAGCACCCAACAGGTTCCCACCCTCCACTTT.

In its sample, this clonotype was seen a few times. The chain uses TRBV20-1 and TRBJ2-5; D assignment may be TRBD1 or TRBD2 (5 bases each). The CDR3 covers 15 residues. V lost 2 bases and J 0 bases, leaving 13 bases between the germline ends. Germline CDR1 DFQATT, CDR2 SNEGSKA (reference sequence). The DNA for the CDR3 is TGCAGTGCTAGATCATATGGGGGACACCAAGAGACCCAGTACTTC. Translating gives CSARSYGGHQETQYF.

This clonotype showed up many times. The chain uses TRBV7-2 and TRBJ2-7; 9 bases are shared with TRBD1. The CDR3 totals 13 residues. Germline-derived CDR1 and CDR2 are SGHTA and FQGNSA. The V gene end was trimmed by 5 bases and the J gene end by 3 bases; junction bases not matched to a gene: 2. CDR3 residues: CASSRDRVYEQYF. For the CDR3, the DNA is TGTGCCAGCAGCCGGGACAGGGTCTACGAGCAGTACTTC.

This clonotype was seen repeatedly, ten times or more. The V call is TRBV3-1, the J call TRBJ1-6, with TRBD1 matching 10 bases. There are 16 residues in the CDR3. V dropped 4 bases and J dropped 7; count of bases not matched to a gene: 7. CDR1 is LGHDT and CDR2 is YNNKEL in the germline V gene (reference sequence). The CDR3 loop reads CASSRTSGQGNSPLHF. DNA of the CDR3: TGTGCCAGCAGCCGGACGTCGGGACAGGGGAATTCACCCCTCCACTTT. The full variable domain, its missing parts supplied by reference TRBV3-1 and TRBJ1-6, is DTAVSQTPKYLVTQMGNDKSIKCEQNLGHDTMYWYKQDSKKFLKIMFSYNNKELIINETVPNRFSPKSPDKAHLNLHINSLELGDSAVYFCASSRTSGQGNSPLHFGNGTRLTVT.

This clonotype has only a few counts. The chain combines TRBV20-1 with TRBJ2-5; weak D call: TRBD1 (6 bases). The length of the CDR3 is 13 residues. With 5 bases removed from V and 2 bases from J, the gap between germline ends came to 12 bases. The V gene's germline CDR1 is DFQATT and CDR2 SNEGSKA (reference sequence). This CDR3 reads CSAQDRRQETQYF. DNA of the CDR3: TGCAGTGCTCAGGACAGACGTCAAGAGACCCAGTACTTC.